This T cell receptor beta chain was documented in a study of neurological immune-mediated disorders. Study-level results: The expanded clones of different subjects shared no CDR3 amino acid sequences (suggesting private repertoires in all groups).

V lost 0 bases and J lost 3; bases outside the gene matches: 1. The CDR3 is 15 amino acids. Germline assignment: CDR1 KGHSH and CDR2 LQKENI. 5'RACE employing 10-nucleotide random UMIs yielded the cDNA. From the 5' RACE reads, TCRdb called clonotypes with MiXCR, one entry per CDR3 protein. Found here are some 37,000 distinct CDR3 sequences, around 3.1% of them singletons; the top ten hold about 7.8%. Specified time point: longitudinal time-point 1 (baseline). In the case of this clonotype: As yet, its antigen is unknown.

What was sequenced was PBMCs. The chain recombines TRBV18 with TRBJ2-5, with 10 nucleotides matching TRBD1. This TCR was recovered from a woman aged 60 to 75 with multiple sclerosis. This chain's CDR3 is CASSPPGTGEETQYF. The CDR3 DNA sequence: TGTGCCAGCTCACCACCGGGGACAGGGGAAGAGACCCAGTACTTC.